Listed below are T cell receptor beta chains from one sample, sequenced in a study of blood T cells in healthy people across ages. Each CDR3 protein gets one entry after TCRdb re-called the 5' RACE reads with MiXCR. The data show over a million distinct CDR3 sequences, with around 43% seen just once and 15% to 20% held by the top ten. Sequencing used blood. All receptors derive from a woman aged 60-70 years in good health. Each CDR3 is given with its conserved first and last residue. The order of the fields is V gene, clone size, J gene, D gene, CDR3 DNA, CDR3 protein. D genes are given only for firm matches. Where a row states a size, it is once, few, many or the class of an expanded clone; other rows omit it.

V gene: TRBV4-2; clone size: NA; J gene: TRBJ2-3; D gene: NA; CDR3 DNA: TGTGCCAGCAGCCATGCCGTGGGATTTGCAGATACGCAGTATTTT; CDR3 protein: CASSHAVGFADTQYF
V gene: TRBV28; clone size: NA; J gene: TRBJ2-7; D gene: NA; CDR3 DNA: TGTGCCAGCAGTCCGTCTTTGGTGGCCTACGAGCAGTACTTC; CDR3 protein: CASSPSLVAYEQYF
V gene: TRBV20-1; clone size: few; J gene: TRBJ2-1; D gene: NA; CDR3 DNA: TGCAGTGCCCCCTCCTTAGTAAATGAGCAGTTCTTC; CDR3 protein: CSAPSLVNEQFF
V gene: TRBV7-6; clone size: NA; J gene: TRBJ2-1; D gene: TRBD2; CDR3 DNA: TGTGCCAGCAGCCCGTGGGGAGGGATGCCCCAAGAGACCCAGTTCTTC; CDR3 protein: CASSPWGGMPQETQFF
V gene: TRBV19; clone size: NA; J gene: TRBJ1-6; D gene: NA; CDR3 DNA: TGTGCCAGTAATCAGGGGAACAATAATTCACCCCTCCACTTT; CDR3 protein: CASNQGNNNSPLHF
V gene: TRBV10-3; clone size: few; J gene: TRBJ1-4; D gene: NA; CDR3 DNA: TGTGCCATCAGTGGTCCGGGACCTAATGAAAAACTGTTTTTT; CDR3 protein: CAISGPGPNEKLFF
V gene: TRBV7-9; clone size: NA; J gene: TRBJ1-2; D gene: TRBD1; CDR3 DNA: TGTGCCAGCAGCTTTACGGGACAGGCAGCTAACTATGGCTACACCTTC; CDR3 protein: CASSFTGQAANYGYTF
V gene: TRBV7-9; clone size: NA; J gene: TRBJ2-5; D gene: NA; CDR3 DNA: TGTGCCAGCAGCTTACTGGAGGGGCTGGGGGAGACCCAGTACTTC; CDR3 protein: CASSLLEGLGETQYF
V gene: TRBV29-1; clone size: once; J gene: TRBJ2-7; D gene: NA; CDR3 DNA: TGCAGCGTTGTTTTACTAGATTTCTACGAGCAGTACTTC; CDR3 protein: CSVVLLDFYEQYF
V gene: TRBV27; clone size: few; J gene: TRBJ1-2; D gene: TRBD1; CDR3 DNA: TGTGCCAGCAGCCGCCTAACAGGGGCCTTGCGCTATGGCTACACCTTC; CDR3 protein: CASSRLTGALRYGYTF
V gene: TRBV6-6; clone size: NA; J gene: TRBJ1-4; D gene: NA; CDR3 DNA: TGTGCCAGCAGTTACATTTCGGGAGGTGGGGATGAAAAACTGTTTTTT; CDR3 protein: CASSYISGGGDEKLFF
V gene: TRBV11-1; clone size: NA; J gene: TRBJ2-3; D gene: TRBD1; CDR3 DNA: TGTGCCAGCAGCTTTGAGGACAGGGTCACAGATACGCAGTATTTT; CDR3 protein: CASSFEDRVTDTQYF
V gene: TRBV29-1; clone size: NA; J gene: TRBJ2-1; D gene: NA; CDR3 DNA: TGCAGCGTTCTAGGAGGGAATGTAAATGAGCAGTTCTTC; CDR3 protein: CSVLGGNVNEQFF
V gene: TRBV20-1; clone size: NA; J gene: TRBJ2-3; D gene: TRBD2; CDR3 DNA: TGCAGTGCTAGCGGGACTAGCAGCGGGGCAGATACGCAGTATTTT; CDR3 protein: CSASGTSSGADTQYF
V gene: TRBV28; clone size: few; J gene: TRBJ2-5; D gene: TRBD1; CDR3 DNA: TGTGCCAGCACCCGGACAGGGGGCTCCCAAGAGACCCAGTACTTC; CDR3 protein: CASTRTGGSQETQYF
V gene: TRBV11-1; clone size: many; J gene: TRBJ2-1; D gene: TRBD2; CDR3 DNA: TGTGCCAGCTCTAGACTAGCGGGAGCCGATGAGCAGTTCTTC; CDR3 protein: CASSRLAGADEQFF
V gene: TRBV3-1; clone size: NA; J gene: TRBJ2-3; D gene: TRBD2; CDR3 DNA: TGTGCCAGCAGCTTTAGCGGGAGCAGGACAGATACGCAGTATTTT; CDR3 protein: CASSFSGSRTDTQYF
V gene: TRBV25-1; clone size: NA; J gene: TRBJ1-4; D gene: TRBD1; CDR3 DNA: TGTGCCAGCAGTGAACACGGGAAGGGGGCACTGTTTTTT; CDR3 protein: CASSEHGKGALFF
V gene: TRBV18; clone size: NA; J gene: TRBJ2-1; D gene: NA; CDR3 DNA: TGTGCCAGCTCACCACCGAAGACCCGTGTAGCGAATGAGCAGTTCTTC; CDR3 protein: CASSPPKTRVANEQFF
V gene: TRBV7-6; clone size: NA; J gene: TRBJ2-3; D gene: TRBD2; CDR3 DNA: TGTGCCAGCAGTCATAGCGGGAGTGTCACAGATACGCAGTATTTT; CDR3 protein: CASSHSGSVTDTQYF
V gene: TRBV20-1; clone size: few; J gene: TRBJ2-7; D gene: TRBD1; CDR3 DNA: TGCAGTGCTAGAGTTCGGCCGAGACAGGGTCTCCACGAGCAGTACTTC; CDR3 protein: CSARVRPRQGLHEQYF
V gene: TRBV27; clone size: NA; J gene: TRBJ2-1; D gene: NA; CDR3 DNA: TGTGCCAGCAGAGCAGGGGCTTCCTACAATGAGCAGTTCTTC; CDR3 protein: CASRAGASYNEQFF
V gene: TRBV10-3; clone size: NA; J gene: TRBJ2-7; D gene: NA; CDR3 DNA: TGTGCCACGAAAGGGAGTCTGGCGGCCTACGAGCAGTACTTC; CDR3 protein: CATKGSLAAYEQYF
V gene: TRBV12-3/TRBV12-4; clone size: NA; J gene: TRBJ1-4; D gene: NA; CDR3 DNA: TGTGCCAGCAGTTGGGCGCGAAATGAAAAACTGTTTTTT; CDR3 protein: CASSWARNEKLFF
V gene: TRBV29-1; clone size: NA; J gene: TRBJ2-7; D gene: NA; CDR3 DNA: TGCAGCGTTGAGGAGGGCCGGAGCTCCTACGAGCAGTACTTC; CDR3 protein: CSVEEGRSSYEQYF
V gene: TRBV28; clone size: few; J gene: TRBJ2-1; D gene: TRBD2; CDR3 DNA: TGTGCCAGCCGCCGGTACACCGGGACTAGCGGGCATGAGCAGTTCTTC; CDR3 protein: CASRRYTGTSGHEQFF
V gene: TRBV12-3/TRBV12-4; clone size: NA; J gene: TRBJ2-1; D gene: TRBD2; CDR3 DNA: TGTGCCAGCAGTTCTCCCGGGACTAGCATAGACAATGAGCAGTTCTTC; CDR3 protein: CASSSPGTSIDNEQFF
V gene: TRBV5-1; clone size: NA; J gene: TRBJ2-7; D gene: TRBD1; CDR3 DNA: TGCGCCAGCAAGGGACAGGATCTCTTTGACGAGCAGTACTTC; CDR3 protein: CASKGQDLFDEQYF
V gene: TRBV20-1; clone size: NA; J gene: TRBJ1-2; D gene: NA; CDR3 DNA: TGCAGTGCTAGAGGTGAACAGATTTCCTATGGCTACACCTTC; CDR3 protein: CSARGEQISYGYTF
V gene: TRBV10-3; clone size: NA; J gene: TRBJ2-5; D gene: TRBD1; CDR3 DNA: TGTGCCATCAGCGACACGACAGGGGAGCAGTACTTC; CDR3 protein: CAISDTTGEQYF
V gene: TRBV20-1; clone size: NA; J gene: TRBJ2-3; D gene: TRBD2; CDR3 DNA: TGCAGTGCCCCGGGACTAGCGGATACGCAGTATTTT; CDR3 protein: CSAPGLADTQYF